The clone carrying this T cell receptor beta chain was observed a handful of times. One end of the junction is discordant with germline, which a read error may explain. There are 15 residues in the CDR3. The germline gives CDR1 SSHAT, CDR2 FNYEAQ (reference sequence). The data were obtained in a study of blood T cell repertoires in COVID-19. Study at large: Samples of COVID-19 (acute and convalescent) were obtained from the United States, Italy and Spain. Nucleic acid was either cDNA or gDNA, and it came from T cells, B-cell-depleted T cells, or PBMCs.

The authors' processing: Nucleated cell number was recorded as an estimate derived from reference gene primer amplification. Repertoires were generated with immunoSEQ multiplex PCR, while TCRdb's copy carries only in-frame clones and drops some. From that table come the V and J calls and clone size; the DNA was used to work out D and trimming. Of 57,000 or so clones listed, approximately 86% are singletons. Sequenced material: peripheral blood. This TCR was recovered from a man in his 70s with acute or convalescent COVID-19. This chain joins TRBV7-7 and TRBJ2-1; the match to TRBD2 covers 11 bases. The CDR3 protein is CASSTASGGWNEQFF. The CDR3 region has the DNA TGTGCTAGCAGCACCGCTAGCGGGGGGTGGAATGAGCAGTTCTTC.